The clone carrying this T cell receptor (beta chain) is termed large. Antigen unknown. This specimen includes other DNA sequences encoding the same CDR3. Treatment noted: oral pan-JAK inhibitor, 5-10 mg twice daily. Peripheral blood, together with lesional scalp punch biopsies, was collected from alopecia areata patients. This sample is part of a study of CD8+ T cells in alopecia areata. Study-wide context: The drug, oral tofacitinib, was given to treated patients at 5 to 10 mg twice daily. Once tofacitinib had been taken for 6 to 18 months, 6 months off drug followed.

The CDR3 covers 12 residues. Germline CDR1 is LNHDA and CDR2 is SQIVND (reference sequence). Trimming took 3 bases from V and 6 from J, leaving 6 bases between them. The authors extracted RNA and reverse transcribed it into cDNA as the sequencing template. Using immunoSEQ multiplex PCR, the repertoire was profiled, and TCRdb retains in-frame clones only, with some absent. This table has around 4,300 clones, around three fifths appearing once. Study results and caveats: Lesional tissue from the scalp (especially in alopecia totalis/universalis) showed higher clonality than normal scalp. A great number of expanded lesional clones endured in scalp and blood during tofacitinib.

The specimen was skin, collected at approximately week 36, from a patient treated with tofacitinib. The gene calls are TRBV19 and TRBJ2-1; D unresolved. The TCR comes from a human donor with alopecia areata. The CDR3 nucleotides read TGTGCCAGTAGTATTCGGAGCAATGAGCAGTTCTTC. Amino acids: CASSIRSNEQFF.